This TCR beta chain came from a study of blood T cell repertoires in COVID-19. Study at large: The United States, Italy and Spain supplied acute and convalescent COVID-19 samples. PBMCs, B-cell-depleted T cells, or T cells were the source of the cDNA or gDNA that made up the material.

Trimming cost V 7 bases and J 0 bases, with 16 bases left between them. This CDR3 comprises 15 residues. Germline CDR1 is SQVTM and CDR2 is ANQGSEA. Sequencing was performed with immunoSEQ multiplex PCR; in TCRdb, only in-frame clones are kept and a portion is missing. The sample contains approximately 260,000 clones, around 87% of which appear only once. The sequenced sample was peripheral blood. This TCR was recovered from a man aged 18 to 35 with active or convalescent COVID-19. The rearrangement joins TRBV29-1 to TRBJ2-1, with D perhaps matching TRBD2 (5 bases). This chain's CDR3 is CSGGGRASSYNEQFF. As DNA, the CDR3 is TGCAGCGGCGGCGGGCGGGCGAGCTCCTACAATGAGCAGTTCTTC.